The clone carrying this T cell receptor beta chain was seen once. The record originates from a study of blood T cell repertoires in COVID-19. On the study more broadly: There were acute and convalescent COVID-19 samples, and they came from the United States, Italy and Spain. T cells, B-cell-depleted T cells, or PBMCs supplied cDNA or gDNA.

The authors' processing: Cell counts per sample came from amplifying reference gene primers. Libraries were prepared by immunoSEQ multiplex PCR; TCRdb keeps only in-frame clonotypes and omits some of them. V, J and clone size were drawn from that table, and D and trimming were deduced from the DNA. The data contain around 130,000 clones, 84% of them singletons. The CDR3 loop spans 15 amino acids. Germline V gene data show CDR1 as LNHDA and CDR2 as SQIVND (reference sequence). V shed 8 bases, J shed 0 bases, and the junction held 10 bases outside the gene matches. This clonotype was obtained from a human donor in a cohort sampled during active COVID-19. The sample was peripheral blood. The rearrangement joins TRBV19 to TRBJ2-7; 7 nucleotides align to TRBD1. The CDR3 sequence: CASSLGTAFSYEQYF. In DNA form, the CDR3 reads TGTGCCAGTTCGCTCGGGACAGCTTTCTCCTACGAGCAGTACTTC. The full variable domain, with the rest looked up from reference TRBV19 and TRBJ2-7, is DGGITQSPKYLFRKEGQNVTLSCEQNLNHDAMYWYRQDPGQGLRLIYYSQIVNDFQKGDIAEGYSVSREKKESFPLTVTSAQKNPTAFYLCASSLGTAFSYEQYFGPGTRLTVT.